This T cell receptor beta chain was found in a study of blood T cell repertoires in COVID-19. About the research overall: Samples taken during acute and convalescent COVID-19 were collected in the United States, Italy and Spain. Sample material is recorded as cDNA or gDNA derived from T cells, B-cell-depleted T cells, or PBMCs.

Source study methods: Amplification with reference gene primers provided the estimates of nucleated cell counts. The protocol was immunoSEQ multiplex PCR, while the TCRdb copy is restricted to in-frame clones and leaves out a portion. The V and J calls and the clone size are those of that table, but D and trimming were determined from the DNA. Of approximately 250,000 clones in the sample, about 85% were seen once. The CDR3 sequence is 15 residues long. Germline-derived CDR1 and CDR2 are SGHTA and FQGNSA. V was shortened by 1 base and J by 4 bases, with 11 bases between the two germline ends. The J gene is TRBJ2-1, the V gene TRBV7-2; D perhaps matches TRBD1 (5 bases). This TCR came from a man aged 60 to 69 with acute or convalescent COVID-19. The sequencing sample was made of peripheral blood. The chain's CDR3 is CASSLVTAPYNEQFF. CDR3 in DNA: TGTGCCAGCAGCTTAGTGACAGCACCGTACAATGAGCAGTTCTTC.